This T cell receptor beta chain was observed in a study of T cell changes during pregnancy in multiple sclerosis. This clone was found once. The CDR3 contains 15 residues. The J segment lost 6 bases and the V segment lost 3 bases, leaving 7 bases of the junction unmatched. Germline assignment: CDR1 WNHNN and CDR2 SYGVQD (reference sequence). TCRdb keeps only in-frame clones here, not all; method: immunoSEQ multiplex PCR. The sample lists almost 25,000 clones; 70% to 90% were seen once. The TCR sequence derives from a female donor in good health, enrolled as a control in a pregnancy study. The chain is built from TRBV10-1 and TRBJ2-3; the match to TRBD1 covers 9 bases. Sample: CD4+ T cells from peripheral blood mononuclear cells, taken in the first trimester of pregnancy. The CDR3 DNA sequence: TGCGCCAGCAGTGAAATGGGACAGGGTCTTGATACGCAGTATTTT. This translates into CASSEMGQGLDTQYF.